These T cell receptor beta chains were read from a single sample in a study of cytomegalovirus exposure and HLA in healthy donors. Assay used: immunoSEQ multiplex PCR; TCRdb lists only in-frame clones, some missing. The table records 150,000 to 250,000 clones, 84% of them present only once. The sequenced sample consisted of PBMCs. The receptors come from a woman in her twenties or thirties in good health and CMV-seropositive. CDR3s include the opening cysteine and the closing phenylalanine or tryptophan. Each record gives: J gene, clone size, D gene, CDR3 length, V gene, CDR3 protein, CDR3 DNA. D genes are given only for firm matches. Clone size is shown for a subset of rows, as once, few, many or a class of expanded clone.

TRBJ1-2 | - | - | 15 | TRBV2 | CASSEQRELNYGYTF | TGTGCCAGCAGTGAACAGCGAGAATTGAACTATGGCTACACCTTC
TRBJ2-7 | few | TRBD1 | 15 | TRBV11-1 | CASSLAGTGSYEQYF | TGTGCCAGCAGCTTAGCCGGGACAGGCTCCTACGAGCAGTACTTC
TRBJ1-3 | - | - | 12 | TRBV28 | CAIQGIGNTIYF | TGTGCCATCCAGGGGATAGGAAACACCATATATTTT
TRBJ2-1 | - | - | 15 | TRBV11-3 | CASSFEGTADNEQFF | TGTGCCAGCAGCTTCGAGGGAACGGCAGACAATGAGCAGTTCTTC
TRBJ2-5 | - | TRBD2 | 14 | TRBV4-2 | CASSQSERGGTQYF | TGTGCCAGCAGCCAGTCCGAGCGGGGGGGGACCCAGTACTTC
TRBJ2-1 | - | - | 14 | TRBV5-1 | CASSTGLREWGQFF | TGCGCCAGCAGCACGGGACTCCGGGAGTGGGGGCAGTTCTTC
TRBJ2-7 | few | TRBD2 | 17 | TRBV29-1 | CSVGLYGTSGLPYEQYF | TGCAGCGTTGGGTTATACGGGACTAGCGGACTACCCTACGAGCAGTACTTC
TRBJ2-2 | - | TRBD1 | 15 | TRBV28 | CASSLRTGGAGELFF | TGTGCCAGCAGTTTAAGGACAGGGGGCGCCGGGGAGCTGTTTTTT
TRBJ1-2 | - | - | 14 | TRBV7-9 | CASSLARPGNGYTF | TGTGCCAGCAGCTTAGCGAGGCCAGGGAATGGCTACACCTTC
TRBJ2-2 | - | - | 15 | TRBV6-4 | CASSEEAANTGELFF | TGTGCCAGCAGTGAGGAGGCAGCGAACACCGGGGAGCTGTTTTTT
TRBJ1-2 | - | TRBD1 | 14 | TRBV28 | CASSAGTARYGYTF | TGTGCCAGCAGTGCCGGGACAGCCCGATATGGCTACACCTTC
TRBJ1-5 | - | - | 13 | TRBV27 | CASRRGGGQPQHF | TGTGCCAGCCGGAGGGGGGGCGGTCAGCCCCAGCATTTT
TRBJ2-7 | - | TRBD1 | 15 | TRBV7-3 | CASSLSTGGMYEQYF | TGTGCCAGCAGCTTAAGTACAGGGGGCATGTACGAGCAGTACTTC
TRBJ1-5 | - | - | 15 | TRBV4-2 | CASSQILGLAQPQHF | TGTGCCAGCAGCCAAATTCTGGGGCTGGCTCAGCCCCAGCATTTT
TRBJ2-5 | - | - | 16 | TRBV27 | CASSPPPPGDRETQYF | TGTGCCAGCAGTCCACCCCCTCCAGGGGATCGAGAGACCCAGTACTTC
TRBJ2-1 | - | TRBD2 | 18 | TRBV27 | CATTPGTSGVLPFNEQFF | TGTGCCACAACCCCCGGGACTAGCGGGGTACTGCCTTTCAATGAGCAGTTCTTC
TRBJ2-1 | few | - | 15 | TRBV5-4 | CASSLSSVTYNEQFF | TGTGCCAGCAGCTTGTCTTCCGTTACCTACAATGAGCAGTTCTTC
TRBJ2-3 | - | - | 14 | TRBV6-1 | CASSSGQLTDTQYF | TGTGCCAGCAGTTCGGGACAACTCACAGATACGCAGTATTTT
TRBJ2-5 | - | - | 15 | TRBV15 | CATSRGERAEETQYF | TGTGCCACCAGCAGAGGGGAGCGCGCGGAGGAGACCCAGTACTTC
TRBJ2-7 | - | - | 16 | TRBV15 | CATSRDQGGNHYEQYF | TGTGCCACCAGCAGAGATCAGGGTGGGAACCACTACGAGCAGTACTTC
TRBJ2-1 | once | TRBD2 | 16 | TRBV7-9 | CASSFLTSGSRNEQFF | TGTGCCAGCAGCTTCTTGACTAGCGGGAGTAGGAATGAGCAGTTCTTC
TRBJ2-1 | - | - | 15 | TRBV28 | CASSLIGQGGNEQFF | TGTGCCAGCAGTTTAATCGGTCAGGGAGGTAATGAGCAGTTCTTC
TRBJ2-3 | - | - | 13 | TRBV6-1 | CASTRQITDTQYF | TGTGCCAGCACCAGACAGATCACAGATACGCAGTATTTT
TRBJ2-4 | once | - | 15 | TRBV19 | CASSSPLTVKNIQYF | TGTGCCAGTAGTTCCCCCCTAACAGTCAAAAACATTCAGTACTTC
TRBJ1-2 | few | TRBD1 | 15 | TRBV30 | CAWSVLTGTYYGYTF | TGTGCCTGGAGTGTACTGACAGGGACTTACTATGGCTACACCTTC
TRBJ1-1 | once | - | 13 | TRBV5-1 | CASTTDRNTEAFF | TGCGCCAGCACAACGGACAGGAACACTGAAGCTTTCTTT